This TCR beta chain originates from a study of neurological immune-mediated disorders. The unsorted libraries had their origin in 2 million PBMCs stored at -80 C. General study results and limits: HTLV-1-associated myelopathy displayed the greatest TCR clonal expansion, and multiple sclerosis exhibited the smallest, lower than that of healthy controls. CDR3 amino acid sequences of expanded clones were not shared across subjects, a result suggesting private repertoires in all groups.

The CDR3 loop spans 11 amino acids. Trimming shortened V by 6 bases and J by 3 bases, and 5 bases separated the two germline ends. From 15-18 subjects, each sequencing run yielded over 160 million TCR-beta sequences. TCRdb ran MiXCR on the 5' RACE reads and lists one entry per CDR3 protein. The sample shows tens of thousands of distinct CDR3 sequences, 5.2% of them seen only once. Many counts were recorded for this clonotype. What it recognizes is unknown. The chain links TRBV12-3 or TRBV12-4 to TRBJ1-1; no firm D call. The TCR was taken from a man between 18 and 29 years old with multiple sclerosis. The sequencing input was PBMCs. As DNA, the CDR3 is TGTGCCAGCAGCCTTGACACTGAAGCTTTCTTT. This encodes CASSLDTEAFF.